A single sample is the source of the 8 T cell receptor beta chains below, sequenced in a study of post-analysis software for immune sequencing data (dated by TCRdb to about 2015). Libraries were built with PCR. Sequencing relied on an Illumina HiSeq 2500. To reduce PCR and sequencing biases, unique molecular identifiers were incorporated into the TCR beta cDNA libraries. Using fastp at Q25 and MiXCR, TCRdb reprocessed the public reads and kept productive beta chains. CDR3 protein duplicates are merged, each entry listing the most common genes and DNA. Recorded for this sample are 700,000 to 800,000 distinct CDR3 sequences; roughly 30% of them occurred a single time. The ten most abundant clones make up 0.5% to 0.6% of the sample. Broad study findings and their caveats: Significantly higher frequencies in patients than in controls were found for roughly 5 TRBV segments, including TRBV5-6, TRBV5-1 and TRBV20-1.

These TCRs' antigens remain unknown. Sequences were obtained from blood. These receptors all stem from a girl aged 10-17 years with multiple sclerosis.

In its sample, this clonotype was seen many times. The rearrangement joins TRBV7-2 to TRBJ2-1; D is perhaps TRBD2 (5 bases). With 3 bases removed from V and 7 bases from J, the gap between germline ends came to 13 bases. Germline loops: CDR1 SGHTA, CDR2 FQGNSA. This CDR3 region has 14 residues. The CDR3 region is CASSLVGARNEQFF. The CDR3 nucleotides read TGTGCCAGCAGCTTGGTGGGAGCAAGGAATGAGCAGTTCTTC.

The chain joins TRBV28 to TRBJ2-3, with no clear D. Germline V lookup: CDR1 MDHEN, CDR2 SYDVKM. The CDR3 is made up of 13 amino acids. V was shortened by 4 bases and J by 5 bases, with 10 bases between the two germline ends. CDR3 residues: CASSSRPGDTQYF. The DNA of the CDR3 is TGTGCCAGCAGTTCCCGGCCGGGAGATACGCAGTATTTT. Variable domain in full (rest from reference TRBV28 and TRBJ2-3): DVKVTQSSRYLVKRTGEKVFLECVQDMDHENMFWYRQDPGLGLRLIYFSYDVKMKEKGDIPEGYSVSREKKERFSLILESASTNQTSMYLCASSSRPGDTQYFGPGTRLTVL.

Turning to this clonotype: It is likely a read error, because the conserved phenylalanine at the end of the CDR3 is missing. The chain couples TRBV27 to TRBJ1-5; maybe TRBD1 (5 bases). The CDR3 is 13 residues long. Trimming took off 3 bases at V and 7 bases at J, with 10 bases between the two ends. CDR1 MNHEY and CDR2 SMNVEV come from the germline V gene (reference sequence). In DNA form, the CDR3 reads TGTGCCAGCAGTTTCAGGGAAGGGCAGCCCCAGCATGTT. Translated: CASSFREGQPQHV.

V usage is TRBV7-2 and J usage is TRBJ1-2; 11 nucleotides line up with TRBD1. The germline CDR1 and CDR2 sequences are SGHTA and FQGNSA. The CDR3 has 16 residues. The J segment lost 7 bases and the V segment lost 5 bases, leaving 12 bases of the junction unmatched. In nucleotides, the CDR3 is TGTGCCAGCAGCCTGTCGGGACAGGGGGGTTCAGGTGGCTACACCTTC. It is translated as CASSLSGQGGSGGYTF.

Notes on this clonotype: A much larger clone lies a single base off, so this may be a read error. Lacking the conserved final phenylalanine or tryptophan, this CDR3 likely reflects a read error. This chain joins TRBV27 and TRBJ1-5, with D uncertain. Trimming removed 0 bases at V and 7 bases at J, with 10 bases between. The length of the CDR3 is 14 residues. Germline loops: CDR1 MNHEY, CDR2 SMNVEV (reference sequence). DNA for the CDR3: TGTGCCAGCAGTTTATCTGGTCTCGCCCAGCCCCAGCATTTG. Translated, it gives CASSLSGLAQPQHL.

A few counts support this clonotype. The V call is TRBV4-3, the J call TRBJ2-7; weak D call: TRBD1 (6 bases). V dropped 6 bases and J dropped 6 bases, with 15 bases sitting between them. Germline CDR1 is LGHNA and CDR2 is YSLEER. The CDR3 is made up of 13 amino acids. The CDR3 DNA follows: TGCGCCAGCAGTGTGGGGGCGCGGAGCGAGCAGTACTTC. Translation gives CASSVGARSEQYF.

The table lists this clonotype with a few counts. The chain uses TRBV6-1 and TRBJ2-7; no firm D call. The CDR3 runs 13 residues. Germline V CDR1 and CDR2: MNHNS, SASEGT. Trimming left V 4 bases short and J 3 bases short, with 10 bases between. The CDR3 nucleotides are TGTGCCAGCAGTGTTGGACGGATCTACGAGCAGTACTTC. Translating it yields CASSVGRIYEQYF.

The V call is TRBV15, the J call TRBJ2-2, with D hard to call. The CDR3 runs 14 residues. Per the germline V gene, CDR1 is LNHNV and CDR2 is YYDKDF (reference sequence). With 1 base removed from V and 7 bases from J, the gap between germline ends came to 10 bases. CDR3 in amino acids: CATSRAQNRGELFF. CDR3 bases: TGTGCCACCAGCAGAGCTCAGAACCGCGGGGAGCTGTTTTTT. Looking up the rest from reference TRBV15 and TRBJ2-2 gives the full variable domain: DAMVIQNPRYQVTQFGKPVTLSCSQTLNHNVMYWYQQKSSQAPKLLFHYYDKDFNNEADTPDNFQSRRPNTSFCFLDIRSPGLGDTAMYLCATSRAQNRGELFFGEGSRLTVL.